This T cell receptor beta chain was sequenced during a study of T cells in Graves' hyperthyroidism and ophthalmopathy. General study results and limits: Onset of ophthalmopathy came a median roughly 6 months after the model predicted it. Ophthalmopathy could be told apart from stable hyperthyroidism with a 13 V-J model. Blood also carried most thyroid clonotypes expanded above 0.001.

RNA transcripts were the template for amplifying TCR beta CDR3 regions. The TCR CDR3 was amplified in a first-round RT-PCR using the HTBI primer set. From the multiplex PCR reads, TCRdb called clonotypes with MiXCR, one entry per CDR3 protein. This table holds 650,000 to 800,000 distinct CDR3 sequences, about 45% found once. Not enrolled were patients with uncontrolled infection, other autoimmune disease, pregnancy or lactation. Regarding this clonotype: Its antigen is currently unknown.

Per germline, CDR1 WNHNN and CDR2 SYGVQD (reference sequence). The ends were cut back, 6 bases at V and 0 bases at J, with 18 bases in the middle. CDR3 length: 17 residues. The V call is TRBV10-1, the J call TRBJ1-5; D gene unclear. Sequenced sample: peripheral blood or thyroid tissue (not recorded which). This clonotype originated in an adult man with Graves' disease, either hyperthyroidism or ophthalmopathy (not recorded which). This CDR3 reads CASSPGGGGHSNQPQHF. The CDR3 DNA reads as TGCGCCAGCAGCCCAGGCGGTGGTGGCCATAGCAATCAGCCCCAGCATTTT.